Listed below are T cell receptor beta chains from one sample, sequenced in a study of shared clonotypes between healthy human individuals. Some clones are missing from TCRdb's copy, which holds only in-frame ones; the method was immunoSEQ multiplex PCR. The sample has 2,500,000 or so clones, around 92% seen once. What was sequenced was naive CD4+ T cells from PBMCs. The receptor set was obtained from a man aged 18 to 29 in good health. Some clones in this sample may be carry-over from other donors' samples. Each CDR3 is given with its conserved first and last residue. Each record gives: V gene, D gene, clone size, J gene, CDR3 length, CDR3 DNA, CDR3 protein. The D gene is left open where the match is weak. Clone size appears in some rows only: once, few, many, or a class for an expanded clone.

V gene: TRBV5-1; D gene: NA; clone size: NA; J gene: TRBJ2-2; CDR3 length: 17; CDR3 DNA: TGCGCCAGCAGCTTGGTTGGGGGCGTTTCAAACACCGGGGAGCTGTTTTTT; CDR3 protein: CASSLVGGVSNTGELFF
V gene: TRBV27; D gene: TRBD2; clone size: NA; J gene: TRBJ2-1; CDR3 length: 18; CDR3 DNA: TGTGCCAGCAGTAGAGGACTAGCGGGATACTACTCCTACAATGAGCAGTTCTTC; CDR3 protein: CASSRGLAGYYSYNEQFF
V gene: TRBV20-1; D gene: NA; clone size: NA; J gene: TRBJ2-1; CDR3 length: 11; CDR3 DNA: TGCAGTGCTAGAGATCGGAATGAGCAGTTCTTC; CDR3 protein: CSARDRNEQFF
V gene: TRBV7-8; D gene: NA; clone size: once; J gene: TRBJ2-7; CDR3 length: 13; CDR3 DNA: TGTGCCAGCAGCTTAGGGGACATTGACGAGCAGTACTTC; CDR3 protein: CASSLGDIDEQYF
V gene: TRBV7-2; D gene: NA; clone size: NA; J gene: TRBJ2-7; CDR3 length: 13; CDR3 DNA: TGTGCCAGCAGCCAGACTAGGGCTGTCGAGCAGTACTTC; CDR3 protein: CASSQTRAVEQYF
V gene: TRBV11-2; D gene: NA; clone size: NA; J gene: TRBJ2-4; CDR3 length: 17; CDR3 DNA: TGTGCCAGCAGCCCGCAGACCAACTTCCGAGCCAAAAACATTCAGTACTTC; CDR3 protein: CASSPQTNFRAKNIQYF
V gene: TRBV5-4; D gene: NA; clone size: NA; J gene: TRBJ2-5; CDR3 length: 14; CDR3 DNA: TGTGCCAGCAGCCCAAAATGGGGCGGGGTGACCCAGTACTTC; CDR3 protein: CASSPKWGGVTQYF
V gene: TRBV7-2; D gene: NA; clone size: NA; J gene: TRBJ1-4; CDR3 length: 14; CDR3 DNA: TGTGCCAGCAGCCGGGATCCGGTTAATGAAAAACTGTTTTTT; CDR3 protein: CASSRDPVNEKLFF
V gene: TRBV6-5; D gene: TRBD2; clone size: NA; J gene: TRBJ2-5; CDR3 length: 16; CDR3 DNA: TGTGCCAGCAGTTACTCGGCCAGCGGGAGTTTAGAGACCCAGTACTTC; CDR3 protein: CASSYSASGSLETQYF
V gene: TRBV4-3; D gene: TRBD1; clone size: NA; J gene: TRBJ2-7; CDR3 length: 15; CDR3 DNA: TGCGCCAGCAGCCACAGACAGGGGGCAACCTACGAGCAGTACTTC; CDR3 protein: CASSHRQGATYEQYF
V gene: TRBV9; D gene: TRBD2; clone size: NA; J gene: TRBJ2-1; CDR3 length: 18; CDR3 DNA: TGTGCCAGCAGCGTAGCAGGAAGCAGTCTAGCGGGGTACAATGAGCAGTTCTTC; CDR3 protein: CASSVAGSSLAGYNEQFF
V gene: TRBV11-1; D gene: TRBD2; clone size: NA; J gene: TRBJ2-1; CDR3 length: 19; CDR3 DNA: TGTGCCAGCAGCGGACTAGCGGGAGCTCCCCATATCTCCTACAATGAGCAGTTCTTC; CDR3 protein: CASSGLAGAPHISYNEQFF
V gene: TRBV7-2; D gene: NA; clone size: few; J gene: TRBJ1-2; CDR3 length: 16; CDR3 DNA: TGTGCCAGCAGCTTAGCGTGGGGGCGAGCTAACTATGGCTACACCTTC; CDR3 protein: CASSLAWGRANYGYTF
V gene: TRBV6-5; D gene: TRBD1; clone size: NA; J gene: TRBJ2-1; CDR3 length: 14; CDR3 DNA: TGTGCCAGCAGTTCGCCGGGACAGAGAAATGAGCAGTTCTTC; CDR3 protein: CASSSPGQRNEQFF
V gene: TRBV19; D gene: TRBD1; clone size: NA; J gene: TRBJ2-7; CDR3 length: 13; CDR3 DNA: TGTGCCAGTAGTAGGACAGGGACCTACGAGCAGTACTTC; CDR3 protein: CASSRTGTYEQYF
V gene: TRBV30; D gene: TRBD1; clone size: NA; J gene: TRBJ2-1; CDR3 length: 14; CDR3 DNA: TGTGCCTGGGACAGGGAGAGGTACTCCAATGAGCAGTTCTTC; CDR3 protein: CAWDRERYSNEQFF
V gene: TRBV7-6; D gene: NA; clone size: NA; J gene: TRBJ1-2; CDR3 length: 14; CDR3 DNA: TGTGCCAGCAGCTTAGCCCGGGGAGTGGGAGGCTACACCTTC; CDR3 protein: CASSLARGVGGYTF
V gene: TRBV27; D gene: TRBD1; clone size: NA; J gene: TRBJ1-5; CDR3 length: 15; CDR3 DNA: TGTGCCAGCAGTATGAACAGGGGAGGCAATCAGCCCCAGCATTTT; CDR3 protein: CASSMNRGGNQPQHF
V gene: TRBV10-3; D gene: NA; clone size: few; J gene: TRBJ1-5; CDR3 length: 13; CDR3 DNA: TGTGCCGCCAACCGGGACATAAATCAGCCCCAGCATTTT; CDR3 protein: CAANRDINQPQHF
V gene: TRBV6-5; D gene: NA; clone size: NA; J gene: TRBJ2-7; CDR3 length: 10; CDR3 DNA: TGTGCCAGCAACGGGTACGAGCAGTACTTC; CDR3 protein: CASNGYEQYF
V gene: TRBV5-6; D gene: TRBD1; clone size: NA; J gene: TRBJ1-2; CDR3 length: 15; CDR3 DNA: TGTGCCAGCAGCCCTACGGGACAGGGGTACTATGGCTACACCTTC; CDR3 protein: CASSPTGQGYYGYTF
V gene: TRBV7-9; D gene: NA; clone size: NA; J gene: TRBJ2-3; CDR3 length: 15; CDR3 DNA: TGTGCCAGCAGCTTAGCGGGAGACGGTGCAGATACGCAGTATTTT; CDR3 protein: CASSLAGDGADTQYF
V gene: TRBV4-1; D gene: TRBD1; clone size: NA; J gene: TRBJ2-1; CDR3 length: 16; CDR3 DNA: TGCGCCAGCAGCCAAGGGACAGGGGGCGGCTACAATGAGCAGTTCTTC; CDR3 protein: CASSQGTGGGYNEQFF
V gene: TRBV7-2; D gene: TRBD1; clone size: NA; J gene: TRBJ2-7; CDR3 length: 15; CDR3 DNA: TGTGCCAGCAGCTTAGATAGGACAGGGGGGCCCGAGCAGTACTTC; CDR3 protein: CASSLDRTGGPEQYF
V gene: TRBV18; D gene: TRBD1; clone size: NA; J gene: TRBJ2-6; CDR3 length: 16; CDR3 DNA: TGTGCCAGCTCAACCGGGACAGCCTCTGGGGCCAACGTCCTGACTTTC; CDR3 protein: CASSTGTASGANVLTF
V gene: TRBV28; D gene: NA; clone size: NA; J gene: TRBJ2-1; CDR3 length: 16; CDR3 DNA: TGTGCCAGCACCTCAAACCGGGCGGGGGCCCGCAATGAGCAGTTCTTC; CDR3 protein: CASTSNRAGARNEQFF
V gene: TRBV28; D gene: NA; clone size: NA; J gene: TRBJ2-5; CDR3 length: 14; CDR3 DNA: TGTGCCAGCAGTTTACCCCCGCAGGTTGAGACCCAGTACTTC; CDR3 protein: CASSLPPQVETQYF
V gene: TRBV28; D gene: TRBD2; clone size: NA; J gene: TRBJ2-7; CDR3 length: 17; CDR3 DNA: TGTGCCAGCAGTTTTAGGACTAGCGGGAAAAGGAGGTACGAGCAGTACTTC; CDR3 protein: CASSFRTSGKRRYEQYF
V gene: TRBV6-6; D gene: NA; clone size: NA; J gene: TRBJ2-3; CDR3 length: 14; CDR3 DNA: TGTGCCAGCAGTTTTCAGTCCCAAAGAGATACGCAGTATTTT; CDR3 protein: CASSFQSQRDTQYF
V gene: TRBV6-6; D gene: NA; clone size: NA; J gene: TRBJ1-5; CDR3 length: 13; CDR3 DNA: TGTGCCAGCAGTAGGCAGCGCAATCAGCCCCAGCATTTT; CDR3 protein: CASSRQRNQPQHF
V gene: TRBV5-1; D gene: TRBD2; clone size: NA; J gene: TRBJ2-1; CDR3 length: 15; CDR3 DNA: TGCGCCAGCAGCTTGCAGACTAGCGTAAACAATGAGCAGTTCTTC; CDR3 protein: CASSLQTSVNNEQFF
V gene: TRBV6-5; D gene: NA; clone size: once; J gene: TRBJ2-7; CDR3 length: 14; CDR3 DNA: TGTGCCAGCAGTTACTCGGGGGGTAGCGACGAGCAGTACTTC; CDR3 protein: CASSYSGGSDEQYF
V gene: TRBV15; D gene: NA; clone size: NA; J gene: TRBJ1-3; CDR3 length: 15; CDR3 DNA: TGTGCCACCAGCCCGGGAAGATTGTTGGGAAACACCATATATTTT; CDR3 protein: CATSPGRLLGNTIYF
V gene: TRBV11-3; D gene: TRBD2; clone size: NA; J gene: TRBJ2-5; CDR3 length: 16; CDR3 DNA: TGTGCCAGCAGCCCGAGGAGTAGCGGGGGCCAAGAGACCCAGTACTTC; CDR3 protein: CASSPRSSGGQETQYF
V gene: TRBV4-1; D gene: NA; clone size: NA; J gene: TRBJ2-7; CDR3 length: 15; CDR3 DNA: TGCGCCAGCAGCCAAGAAGGGACCATTACCTACGAGCAGTACTTC; CDR3 protein: CASSQEGTITYEQYF
V gene: TRBV7-2; D gene: TRBD2; clone size: NA; J gene: TRBJ2-7; CDR3 length: 16; CDR3 DNA: TGTGCCAGCAGCCCGACTAGCGGCCCGTGGGGATACGAGCAGTACTTC; CDR3 protein: CASSPTSGPWGYEQYF
V gene: TRBV18; D gene: NA; clone size: few; J gene: TRBJ1-1; CDR3 length: 15; CDR3 DNA: TGTGCCAGCTCACCACGTGACTTCCAGCGGGGTGAAGCTTTCTTT; CDR3 protein: CASSPRDFQRGEAFF
V gene: TRBV7-2; D gene: TRBD2; clone size: NA; J gene: TRBJ2-5; CDR3 length: 15; CDR3 DNA: TGTGCCAGCAGCTTAGTGGCGGGAGGTAGGGAGACCCAGTACTTC; CDR3 protein: CASSLVAGGRETQYF
V gene: TRBV28; D gene: TRBD2; clone size: NA; J gene: TRBJ2-4; CDR3 length: 15; CDR3 DNA: TGTGCCAGCAGTTTTCTAGCGGGAGGCCAAAACATTCAGTACTTC; CDR3 protein: CASSFLAGGQNIQYF
V gene: TRBV28; D gene: TRBD2; clone size: once; J gene: TRBJ2-1; CDR3 length: 15; CDR3 DNA: TGTGCCAGCAGTTCGACTAGCGGGATGTTCAATGAGCAGTTCTTC; CDR3 protein: CASSSTSGMFNEQFF
V gene: TRBV2; D gene: NA; clone size: NA; J gene: TRBJ2-5; CDR3 length: 12; CDR3 DNA: TGTGCCAGCAGTGAAGCGCGGGAGACCCAGTACTTC; CDR3 protein: CASSEARETQYF
V gene: TRBV6-1; D gene: TRBD1; clone size: NA; J gene: TRBJ2-7; CDR3 length: 17; CDR3 DNA: TGTGCCAGCAGTGAATATTTCCGGACAGGGGGAGGCTACGAGCAGTACTTC; CDR3 protein: CASSEYFRTGGGYEQYF
V gene: TRBV11-2; D gene: NA; clone size: once; J gene: TRBJ2-7; CDR3 length: 15; CDR3 DNA: TGTGCCAGCAGCCCCAGACTAGTAGGAGGTCATGAGCAGTACTTC; CDR3 protein: CASSPRLVGGHEQYF
V gene: TRBV27; D gene: TRBD2; clone size: NA; J gene: TRBJ2-1; CDR3 length: 17; CDR3 DNA: TGTGCCAGCAGTCCCTATCTAGCGGGAGCGGTTTACAATGAGCAGTTCTTC; CDR3 protein: CASSPYLAGAVYNEQFF
V gene: TRBV18; D gene: TRBD1; clone size: once; J gene: TRBJ1-1; CDR3 length: 13; CDR3 DNA: TGTGCCAGCTCATCGAACAGGGGAGCTGAAGCTTTCTTT; CDR3 protein: CASSSNRGAEAFF
V gene: TRBV5-1; D gene: TRBD1; clone size: NA; J gene: TRBJ2-5; CDR3 length: 15; CDR3 DNA: TGCGCCAGCAGCCGGGGACAGGGAGAGGGAGAGACCCAGTACTTC; CDR3 protein: CASSRGQGEGETQYF
V gene: TRBV5-4; D gene: TRBD2; clone size: NA; J gene: TRBJ2-7; CDR3 length: 14; CDR3 DNA: TGTGCCAGCAGCTTAGGGACTAGCGTGGGTGAGCAGTACTTC; CDR3 protein: CASSLGTSVGEQYF
V gene: TRBV28; D gene: NA; clone size: NA; J gene: TRBJ2-2; CDR3 length: 14; CDR3 DNA: TGTGCCAGCAGTCGTTTAATTCCCACCGGGGAGCTGTTTTTT; CDR3 protein: CASSRLIPTGELFF
V gene: TRBV6-1; D gene: TRBD1; clone size: NA; J gene: TRBJ2-5; CDR3 length: 13; CDR3 DNA: TGTGCCAGCAGTGGGGACAGGGTGATGTCCCAGTACTTC; CDR3 protein: CASSGDRVMSQYF
V gene: TRBV30; D gene: NA; clone size: NA; J gene: TRBJ1-6; CDR3 length: 12; CDR3 DNA: TGTGCCTGGGCAAGGGCCCATTCACCCCTCCACTTT; CDR3 protein: CAWARAHSPLHF
V gene: TRBV28; D gene: TRBD1; clone size: NA; J gene: TRBJ1-2; CDR3 length: 14; CDR3 DNA: TGTGCCAGCAGTTTTGGGGGACAGACCTATGGCTACACCTTC; CDR3 protein: CASSFGGQTYGYTF
V gene: TRBV27; D gene: NA; clone size: NA; J gene: TRBJ2-5; CDR3 length: 15; CDR3 DNA: TGTGCCAGCAGTTCTCGGCGCCTGTACCAAGAGACCCAGTACTTC; CDR3 protein: CASSSRRLYQETQYF
V gene: TRBV2; D gene: NA; clone size: NA; J gene: TRBJ1-5; CDR3 length: 11; CDR3 DNA: TGTGCCAGCAGCCAAGGGCAGCCCCAGCATTTT; CDR3 protein: CASSQGQPQHF
V gene: TRBV11-2; D gene: NA; clone size: NA; J gene: TRBJ1-1; CDR3 length: 14; CDR3 DNA: TGTGCCAGCAGCCGACAGCTTATGAACACTGAAGCTTTCTTT; CDR3 protein: CASSRQLMNTEAFF
V gene: TRBV18; D gene: NA; clone size: NA; J gene: TRBJ2-7; CDR3 length: 15; CDR3 DNA: TGTGCCAGCTCACCCACCCAGGGACGTACCTACGAGCAGTACTTC; CDR3 protein: CASSPTQGRTYEQYF
V gene: TRBV7-2; D gene: NA; clone size: NA; J gene: TRBJ2-7; CDR3 length: 14; CDR3 DNA: TGTGCCAGCAGCCCTTCTTTGAGATCCTACGAGCAGTACTTC; CDR3 protein: CASSPSLRSYEQYF
V gene: TRBV5-1; D gene: NA; clone size: NA; J gene: TRBJ2-1; CDR3 length: 13; CDR3 DNA: TGCGCCAGCAGCCCGGGGACATTGGATGAGCAGTTCTTC; CDR3 protein: CASSPGTLDEQFF